These 27 T cell receptor beta chains were all obtained from the same sample, sequenced in a study of T cell responses to AZD1222 COVID-19 vaccine. The protocol was immunoSEQ multiplex PCR, while the TCRdb copy is restricted to in-frame clones and leaves out a portion. The data hold roughly 70,000 clones, with around 74% observed a single time. Here the sequenced sample was peripheral blood, taken on day 0 of MenACWY control vaccination. These receptors came from an adult in good health.

The V call is TRBV6-1, the J call TRBJ2-7; D is unclear. The CDR3 is 14 residues long. The V gene lost 1 base and the J gene lost 6 bases, with 13 bases spanning the gap. Per the germline V gene, CDR1 is MNHNS and CDR2 is SASEGT. Written as DNA, the CDR3 is TGTGCCAGCAGTGAAGACGTTGTGGTCAGCGAGCAGTACTTC. The encoded protein is CASSEDVVVSEQYF.

The sample holds one count of this clone. The chain couples TRBV6-1 to TRBJ1-1; TRBD1 might be the D (5 bases). The CDR3 loop spans 14 amino acids. V gave up 2 bases and J gave up 0 bases, with 7 bases separating them. Per germline, CDR1 MNHNS and CDR2 SASEGT. The CDR3 loop is CASSEQGMNTEAFF. The CDR3 region has the DNA TGTGCCAGCAGTGAACAGGGAATGAACACTGAAGCTTTCTTT.

The CDR3 loop is CASSPGVPPGELFF. In nucleotides, the CDR3 is TGTGCCAGCAGCCCAGGGGTACCACCCGGGGAGCTGTTTTTT. This chain joins TRBV5-5 and TRBJ2-2; TRBD1 might be the D (6 bases). This CDR3 contains 14 residues. Germline loops: CDR1 SGHKS, CDR2 YYEKEE (reference sequence). Trimming took 4 bases from V and 6 from J, leaving 13 bases between them.

The rearrangement joins TRBV29-1 to TRBJ1-1; D might be TRBD1 (5 bases). The V gene's germline CDR1 is SQVTM and CDR2 ANQGSEA. The CDR3 is made up of 13 amino acids. V dropped 3 bases and J dropped 5 bases, with 13 bases sitting between them. In nucleotides, the CDR3 is TGCAGCGTTGACAATCCGGGACGTACTGAAGCTTTCTTT. This translates into CSVDNPGRTEAFF.

The chain recombines TRBV23-1 with TRBJ1-5; tentative D call: TRBD1 (5 bases). Being an ORF, TRBV23-1 has a function that is uncertain. The length of the CDR3 is 17 residues. The V and J ends lost 0 bases and 0 bases respectively, with 12 bases between them. The CDR3 bases are TGCGCCAGCAGTCAATCGATTGGGGGATATAGCAATCAGCCCCAGCATTTT. It encodes CASSQSIGGYSNQPQHF.

The J gene is TRBJ1-1, the V gene TRBV30; 7 bases agree with TRBD1. Germline assignment: CDR1 GTSNPN and CDR2 SVGIG (reference sequence). The CDR3 runs to 13 residues. V was pared by 7 bases and J by 4 bases, with 9 bases of the junction left unmatched. The CDR3 protein is CASRIQGLTEAFF. The DNA of the CDR3 is TGTGCCTCGCGAATACAGGGGCTCACTGAAGCTTTCTTT.

The gene calls are TRBV6-5 and TRBJ2-1, with D uncertain. Germline V lookup: CDR1 MNHEY, CDR2 SVGAGI. The V and J ends lost 1 base and 7 bases respectively, with 5 bases between them. This CDR3 is 12 amino acids long. CDR3 protein: CASSYYVNEQFF. The CDR3 DNA sequence: TGTGCCAGCAGTTACTACGTGAATGAGCAGTTCTTC.

V is TRBV18 and J is TRBJ1-5, with TRBD1 as a possible D gene (6 bases). Germline assignment: CDR1 KGHSH and CDR2 LQKENI. Between the trimmed V and J ends, which lost 3 bases and 5 bases, there was a span of 11 bases. This CDR3 contains 14 residues. The CDR3 region has the DNA TGTGCCAGCTCACCCGACAGGACCGATCAGCCCCAGCATTTT. It is translated as CASSPDRTDQPQHF.

The genes are TRBV19 and TRBJ1-6, with D unclear. Deletions cut 0 bases from V and 7 bases from J, with 7 bases between. The CDR3 runs 14 residues. CDR1 and CDR2 from the germline V gene are LNHDA and SQIVND (reference sequence). The CDR3 nucleotides read TGTGCCAGTAGTATAGAAGGGAACAATTCACCCCTCCACTTT. Protein sequence: CASSIEGNNSPLHF.

This chain uses TRBV30 with TRBJ1-2, with D unresolved. The germline CDR1 and CDR2 sequences are GTSNPN and SVGIG (reference sequence). V lost 7 bases to trimming and J lost 6 bases, with 15 bases between them. This CDR3 comprises 12 residues. The CDR3 loop reads CAYSDGRDGYTF. The CDR3 region has the DNA TGTGCCTACTCGGACGGGAGAGATGGCTACACCTTC.

The rearrangement uses TRBV6-5 and TRBJ1-6; TRBD1 matches at 8 bases. The germline CDR1 and CDR2 sequences are MNHEY and SVGAGI. J gave up 5 bases and V 6 bases, and 3 bases lay outside the gene matches. The length of the CDR3 is 14 residues. The CDR3 DNA reads as TGTGCCAGCAGGCTGGACAGGGATAATTCACCCCTCCACTTT. As protein: CASRLDRDNSPLHF.

The rearrangement links TRBV6-1 to TRBJ2-2; 7 bases line up with TRBD2. The CDR3 is 13 residues long. Germline trimming cut 3 bases from V and 6 bases from J; bases unmatched to any gene: 1. Looked up from germline, CDR1 is MNHNS and CDR2 is SASEGT. The CDR3 region has the DNA TGTGCCAGCAGTGACCGGGGGGCCGGGGAGCTGTTTTTT. Translating gives CASSDRGAGELFF.

V gene TRBV30 combines with J gene TRBJ1-4; D gene unclear. Germline V CDR1 and CDR2: GTSNPN, SVGIG (reference sequence). V was pared by 0 bases and J by 0 bases, with 8 bases between. CDR3 length equals 15 residues. CDR3 sequence reads: CAWSVNAATNEKLFF. The DNA for the CDR3 is TGTGCCTGGAGTGTTAACGCAGCAACTAATGAAAAACTGTTTTTT. Together with reference TRBV30 and TRBJ1-4, the CDR3 gives the full variable domain: SQTIHQWPATLVQPVGSPLSLECTVEGTSNPNLYWYRQAAGRGLQLLFYSVGIGQISSEVPQNLSASRPQDRQFILSSKKLLLSDSGFYLCAWSVNAATNEKLFFGSGTQLSVL.

The chain employs TRBV5-8 and TRBJ2-6; D is perhaps TRBD1 or TRBD2 (6 bases each). This CDR3 spans 16 amino acids. From germline, CDR1 is SGHTS and CDR2 YDEGEE. Trimming left V 1 base short and J 3 bases short, with 11 bases between. The CDR3 DNA sequence: TGTGCCAGCAGCTTGACGGGGGCTAGTGGGGCCAACGTCCTGACTTTC. Protein: CASSLTGASGANVLTF.

V and J are TRBV19 and TRBJ1-5; maybe TRBD1 (6 bases). CDR3 length equals 15 residues. Trimming left V 2 bases short and J 5 bases short, with 13 bases between. CDR1 LNHDA and CDR2 SQIVND come from the germline V gene (reference sequence). The CDR3 loop is CASSIPGQTYQPQHF. CDR3 coding DNA: TGTGCCAGTAGTATACCGGGACAAACCTATCAGCCCCAGCATTTT.

The chain has TRBV19 and TRBJ1-1; D possibly corresponds to TRBD1 (5 bases). This CDR3 contains 15 residues. V was trimmed by 5 bases and J by 6 bases, leaving 19 bases between them. Germline CDR1 LNHDA, CDR2 SQIVND (reference sequence). DNA for the CDR3: TGTGCCAGTAGTCCCCGGGGGGGGTTTAAGGCTGAAGCTTTCTTT. It yields the protein CASSPRGGFKAEAFF.

CDR3 DNA: TGCGCCAGCAGCCAGCCTAGAAGCCGGGACCAACTGTTTTTT. Encoded protein: CASSQPRSRDQLFF. The rearrangement uses TRBV4-1 and TRBJ1-4; D possibly corresponds to TRBD1 (5 bases). Trimming cost V 3 bases and J 12 bases, with 17 bases left between them. The germline gives CDR1 MGHRA, CDR2 YSYEKL. This CDR3 region has 14 residues.

The rearrangement joins TRBV6-6 to TRBJ2-5, with D perhaps assigned TRBD1 or TRBD2 (5 bases each). Germline lookup yields CDR1 MNHNY and CDR2 SVGAGI (reference sequence). V was cut by 5 bases and J by 1 base, with 11 bases left in between. The CDR3 contains 14 residues. In nucleotides, the CDR3 is TGTGCCAGCAGTATTCCGGGACCCCAAGAGACCCAGTACTTC. Its translation: CASSIPGPQETQYF.

The chain employs TRBV19 and TRBJ2-3; either TRBD1 or TRBD2 may fit D (6 bases each). From germline, CDR1 is LNHDA and CDR2 SQIVND (reference sequence). V was trimmed by 6 bases and J by 3 bases, leaving 22 bases between them. The CDR3 is 17 residues long. As DNA, the CDR3 is TGTGCCAGTAGAGGTAAATGGGGGGCTAAGAAAACAGATACGCAGTATTTT. Its protein is CASRGKWGAKKTDTQYF.

V gene TRBV11-2 combines with J gene TRBJ2-3, with a weak D call TRBD2 (6 bases). This CDR3 is built from 15 residues. Trimming removed 6 bases at V and 5 bases at J, with 18 bases between. Germline V gives CDR1 SGHAT, CDR2 FQNNGV. CDR3: CASSTPGSMRDTQYF. In DNA form, the CDR3 reads TGTGCCAGCAGTACCCCCGGGAGTATGAGAGATACGCAGTATTTT. Full variable domain (rest looked up from reference TRBV11-2 and TRBJ2-3): EAGVAQSPRYKIIEKRQSVAFWCNPISGHATLYWYQQILGQGPKLLIQFQNNGVVDDSQLPKDRFSAERLKGVDSTLKIQPAKLEDSAVYLCASSTPGSMRDTQYFGPGTRLTVL.

The rearrangement joins TRBV4-2 to TRBJ2-7, with 7 bases aligning to TRBD2. This CDR3 spans 15 amino acids. Germline CDR1 reads LGHNA; CDR2 reads YNFKEQ. V was pared by 0 bases and J by 2 bases, with 4 bases of the junction left unmatched. The CDR3 DNA reads as TGTGCCAGCAGCCAAGAGGCGGGGACTACCTACGAGCAGTACTTC. It codes for CASSQEAGTTYEQYF.

This clone was seen a single time. V usage is TRBV18 and J usage is TRBJ1-2; no reliable D call. Germline lookup yields CDR1 KGHSH and CDR2 LQKENI. This CDR3 is 15 amino acids long. V was clipped by 3 bases and J by 0 bases, with 11 bases between them. CDR3 nucleotides: TGTGCCAGCTCACCCTCGGGGAGACCTAACTATGGCTACACCTTC. Translating gives CASSPSGRPNYGYTF.

The rearrangement uses TRBV24-1 and TRBJ2-2; perhaps TRBD2 as D (5 bases). Deletions cut 6 bases from V and 3 bases from J, with 10 bases between. Germline V CDR1 and CDR2: KGHDR, SFDVKD. The CDR3 length is 14 residues. CDR3 coding DNA: TGTGCCACCAGTAGGATGGGAGACACCGGGGAGCTGTTTTTT. Its protein product is CATSRMGDTGELFF.

This sequence joins TRBV7-2 and TRBJ2-3, with D perhaps assigned TRBD1 or TRBD2 (7 bases each). Between the trimmed V and J ends, which lost 8 bases and 5 bases, there was a span of 17 bases. CDR3 length: 14 residues. Germline values: CDR1 SGHTA, CDR2 FQGNSA. CDR3 nucleotide sequence: TGTGCCAGCGTGACAGGGCGCGGGGGAGATACGCAGTATTTT. Translated, it gives CASVTGRGGDTQYF.

The CDR3 loop reads CASISGAFRDEQFF. Written as DNA, the CDR3 is TGTGCCAGTATCTCAGGGGCCTTTAGGGATGAGCAGTTCTTC. J is TRBJ2-1 and V is TRBV28; possible D gene TRBD1, 6 bases. CDR1 MDHEN and CDR2 SYDVKM come from the germline V gene. The CDR3 runs 14 residues. Trimming stripped 9 bases from V and 8 bases from J, with 20 bases between. Filled out from reference TRBV28 and TRBJ2-1, the complete variable domain reads DVKVTQSSRYLVKRTGEKVFLECVQDMDHENMFWYRQDPGLGLRLIYFSYDVKMKEKGDIPEGYSVSREKKERFSLILESASTNQTSMYLCASISGAFRDEQFFGPGTRLTVL.

This clone was detected once. The chain links TRBV30 to TRBJ1-6, with a possible D match to TRBD1 (5 bases). Trimming took 4 bases from V and 7 from J, leaving 14 bases between them. The CDR3 extends over 14 amino acids. CDR1 and CDR2 (germline): GTSNPN, SVGIG (reference sequence). CDR3 nucleotide sequence: TGTGCCTGGACACAAACAGGATGGAATTCACCCCTCCACTTT. As protein: CAWTQTGWNSPLHF. Based on the CDR3 plus reference TRBV30 and TRBJ1-6, the full variable domain is SQTIHQWPATLVQPVGSPLSLECTVEGTSNPNLYWYRQAAGRGLQLLFYSVGIGQISSEVPQNLSASRPQDRQFILSSKKLLLSDSGFYLCAWTQTGWNSPLHFGNGTRLTVT.

The J gene is TRBJ1-2, the V gene TRBV5-1; D possibly corresponds to TRBD1 (6 bases). Germline lookup yields CDR1 SGHRS and CDR2 YFSETQ. The V and J ends lost 0 bases and 1 base respectively, with 19 bases between them. CDR3 size: 18 residues. This CDR3 reads CASSLGLSGGKLNYGYTF. For the CDR3, the DNA is TGCGCCAGCAGCTTGGGTTTGAGTGGGGGCAAGCTTAACTATGGCTACACCTTC. Together with reference TRBV5-1 and TRBJ1-2, the CDR3 gives the full variable domain: KAGVTQTPRYLIKTRGQQVTLSCSPISGHRSVSWYQQTPGQGLQFLFEYFSETQRNKGNFPGRFSGRQFSNSRSEMNVSTLELGDSALYLCASSLGLSGGKLNYGYTFGSGTRLTVV.